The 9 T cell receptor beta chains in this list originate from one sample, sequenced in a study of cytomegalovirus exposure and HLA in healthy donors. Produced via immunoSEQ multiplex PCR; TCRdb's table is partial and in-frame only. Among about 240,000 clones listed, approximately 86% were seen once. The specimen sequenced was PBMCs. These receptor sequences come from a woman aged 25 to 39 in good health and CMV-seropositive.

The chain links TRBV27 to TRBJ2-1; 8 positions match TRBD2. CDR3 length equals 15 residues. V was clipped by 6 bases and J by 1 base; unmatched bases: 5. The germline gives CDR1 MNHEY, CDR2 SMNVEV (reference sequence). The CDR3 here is CASSTGLGSYNEQFF. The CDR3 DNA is TGTGCCAGCAGCACGGGACTAGGGTCCTACAATGAGCAGTTCTTC.

The CDR3 loop reads CASSQEILRGDSSYEQYF. CDR3 bases: TGCGCCAGCAGCCAAGAGATCTTACGGGGGGATAGCTCCTACGAGCAGTACTTC. The chain uses TRBV4-1 and TRBJ2-7; 7 nucleotides align to TRBD2. CDR1 and CDR2 from the germline V gene are MGHRA and YSYEKL. V shed 0 bases, J shed 0 bases, and the junction held 11 bases outside the gene matches. CDR3 length: 18 residues.

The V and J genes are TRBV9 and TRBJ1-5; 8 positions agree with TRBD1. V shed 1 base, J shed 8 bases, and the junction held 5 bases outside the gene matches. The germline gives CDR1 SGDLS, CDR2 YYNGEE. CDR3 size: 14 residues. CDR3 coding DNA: TGTGCCAGCAGCGTATCAGGGGGCAAAGAGCCCCAGCATTTT. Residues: CASSVSGGKEPQHF.

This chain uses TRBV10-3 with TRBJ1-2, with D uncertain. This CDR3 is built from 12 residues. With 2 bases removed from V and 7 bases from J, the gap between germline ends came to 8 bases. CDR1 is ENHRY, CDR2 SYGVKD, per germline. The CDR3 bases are TGTGCCATCAGTGAGGGTGAGAGTGGCTACACCTTC. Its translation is CAISEGESGYTF.

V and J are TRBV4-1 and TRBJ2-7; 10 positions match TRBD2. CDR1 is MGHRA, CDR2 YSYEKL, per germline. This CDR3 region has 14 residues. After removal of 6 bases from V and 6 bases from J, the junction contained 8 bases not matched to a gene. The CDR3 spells CASSLAAGGFEQYF. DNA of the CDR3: TGCGCCAGCAGTCTTGCAGCGGGAGGGTTCGAGCAGTACTTC.

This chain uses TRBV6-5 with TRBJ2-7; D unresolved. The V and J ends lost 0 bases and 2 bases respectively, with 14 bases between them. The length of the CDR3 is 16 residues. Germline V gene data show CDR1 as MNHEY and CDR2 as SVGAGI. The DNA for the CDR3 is TGTGCCAGCAGTTACTCGGCCCTCAGATACGCCTACGAGCAGTACTTC. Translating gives CASSYSALRYAYEQYF.

The CDR3 DNA reads as TGTGCCAGCAGTTGGGCCCCCGAGGGCACCGGGGAGCTGTTTTTT. It specifies CASSWAPEGTGELFF. This chain uses TRBV27 with TRBJ2-2, with D possibly matching TRBD2 (5 bases). Germline loops: CDR1 MNHEY, CDR2 SMNVEV (reference sequence). The CDR3 spans 15 residues. The V and J ends lost 4 bases and 4 bases respectively, with 13 bases between them.

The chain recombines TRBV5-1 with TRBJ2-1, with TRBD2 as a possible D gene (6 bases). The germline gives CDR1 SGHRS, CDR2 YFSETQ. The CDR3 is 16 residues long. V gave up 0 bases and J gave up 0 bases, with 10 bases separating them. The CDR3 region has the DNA TGCGCCAGCAGCTTGGCTTTCGGGAGCTCCTACAATGAGCAGTTCTTC. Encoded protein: CASSLAFGSSYNEQFF.

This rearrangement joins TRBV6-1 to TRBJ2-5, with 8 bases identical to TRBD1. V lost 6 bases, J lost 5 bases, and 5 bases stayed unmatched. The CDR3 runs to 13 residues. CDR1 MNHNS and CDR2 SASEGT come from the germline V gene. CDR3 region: CASRNYRGETQYF. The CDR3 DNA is TGTGCCAGCAGAAACTACAGGGGGGAGACCCAGTACTTC.